What follows are 32 T cell receptor beta chains derived from one specimen sequenced in a study of T cells in Graves' hyperthyroidism and ophthalmopathy. RNA transcripts were the template for amplifying TCR beta CDR3 regions. The HTBI primer set drove a first-round RT-PCR of the TCR CDR3. TCRdb re-analysed the multiplex PCR reads in MiXCR, keeping a single row per CDR3 protein. The sample lists over 650,000 distinct CDR3 sequences, roughly 45% seen once, with 6.5% to 9% in the top ten. The source material was peripheral blood or thyroid tissue (not recorded which). The receptors derive from an adult man with Graves' disease, either hyperthyroidism or ophthalmopathy (not recorded which).

The genes are TRBV29-1 and TRBJ1-1, with D maybe TRBD1 (5 bases). With 0 bases removed from V and 8 bases from J, the gap between germline ends came to 7 bases. CDR1 and CDR2 (germline): SQVTM, ANQGSEA. This CDR3 is built from 11 residues. CDR3 amino acids: CSVEDGGEAFF. CDR3 nucleotides: TGCAGCGTTGAAGACGGGGGGGAAGCTTTCTTT.

This clonotype has ten or more counts. The V call is TRBV9, the J call TRBJ2-5; 13 nucleotides line up with TRBD2. The CDR3 consists of 14 residues. Germline V CDR1 and CDR2: SGDLS, YYNGEE. V lost 3 bases and J lost 5; bases outside the gene matches: 1. CDR3 residues: CASSATSGRETQYF. CDR3 nucleotides: TGTGCCAGCAGCGCGACTAGCGGGAGGGAGACCCAGTACTTC.

This clonotype has at least ten counts. This chain joins TRBV2 and TRBJ1-2, with D perhaps TRBD1 (5 bases). The germline CDR1 and CDR2 sequences are SNHLY and FYNNEI. The CDR3 has 18 amino acids. The V and J ends lost 0 bases and 4 bases respectively, with 21 bases between them. The chain's CDR3 is CASSEALPWEDIGYGYTF. The CDR3 DNA follows: TGTGCCAGCAGTGAAGCGCTTCCGTGGGAGGACATCGGCTATGGCTACACCTTC.

The chain combines TRBV2 with TRBJ1-1, with a weak D call TRBD1 (5 bases). CDR3 length equals 12 residues. V was trimmed by 9 bases and J by 4 bases, leaving 12 bases between them. The germline gives CDR1 SNHLY, CDR2 FYNNEI. The CDR3 coding sequence is TGTGCCAGTTTCCAGGGTCCCACTGAAGCTTTCTTT. Protein: CASFQGPTEAFF.

The rearrangement uses TRBV2 and TRBJ1-3; the D gene is possibly TRBD1 (6 bases). V was shortened by 8 bases and J by 1 base, with 12 bases between the two germline ends. The CDR3 extends over 14 amino acids. Germline-derived CDR1 and CDR2 are SNHLY and FYNNEI. CDR3 sequence: CASLYRASGNTIYF. The CDR3 region has the DNA TGTGCCAGCCTGTACAGGGCGTCTGGAAACACCATATATTTT.

V is TRBV20-1 and J is TRBJ1-5; no definite D call. The V and J ends lost 0 bases and 4 bases respectively, with 10 bases between them. This CDR3 spans 14 amino acids. The V gene's germline CDR1 is DFQATT and CDR2 SNEGSKA (reference sequence). CDR3 sequence reads: CSARDRQNNQPQHF. The CDR3 nucleotides read TGCAGTGCTAGAGATCGGCAGAATAATCAGCCCCAGCATTTT.

The chain has TRBV13 and TRBJ2-7; no reliable D call. Trimming pared 0 bases from V and 7 bases from J, leaving 10 bases between. CDR1 and CDR2 from the germline V gene are PRHDT and FYEKMQ (reference sequence). CDR3 length: 13 amino acids. CDR3 DNA sequence: TGTGCCAGCAGCTTAGGCCAGACAAGGGAGCAGTACTTC. This codes for CASSLGQTREQYF. The variable domain in full, completed from reference TRBV13 and TRBJ2-7, reads AAGVIQSPRHLIKEKRETATLKCYPIPRHDTVYWYQQGPGQDPQFLISFYEKMQSDKGSIPDRFSAQQFSDYHSELNMSSLELGDSALYFCASSLGQTREQYFGPGTRLTVT.

The chain employs TRBV20-1 and TRBJ1-2, with 7 bases matching TRBD1. Germline CDR1 and CDR2: DFQATT and SNEGSKA (reference sequence). This CDR3 is built from 14 residues. The V gene end was trimmed by 4 bases and the J gene end by 4 bases; junction bases not matched to a gene: 9. The CDR3 here is CSANVGGQFYGYTF. Written as DNA, the CDR3 is TGCAGTGCTAATGTGGGGGGACAGTTCTATGGCTACACCTTC.

This chain uses TRBV7-8 with TRBJ2-3; D could derive from TRBD1 or TRBD2 (5 bases each). The CDR3 totals 13 residues. Germline-derived CDR1 and CDR2 are SGHVS and FQNEAQ. The V end lost 5 bases, the J end lost 4 bases, and 10 bases lay between the germline ends. The CDR3 DNA follows: TGTGCCAGCAGCCTGCTGGGGGCAGATACGCAGTATTTT. Amino acids: CASSLLGADTQYF. The full variable domain, its missing parts supplied by reference TRBV7-8 and TRBJ2-3, is GAGVSQSPRYKVAKRGQDVALRCDPISGHVSLFWYQQALGQGPEFLTYFQNEAQLDKSGLPSDRFFAERPEGSVSTLKIQRTQQEDSAVYLCASSLLGADTQYFGPGTRLTVL.

The CDR3 DNA follows: TGTGCCAGCCGGCCCGGGAACGTGCCCCAGCATTTT. Translated: CASRPGNVPQHF. The V call is TRBV28, the J call TRBJ1-5; D unresolved. The CDR3 is 12 amino acids. Germline values: CDR1 MDHEN, CDR2 SYDVKM. V shed 8 bases and J shed 9 bases, with 14 bases lying between them.

The V call is TRBV20-1, the J call TRBJ1-5, with D perhaps matching TRBD1 (6 bases). The CDR3 consists of 14 residues. Trimming removed 6 bases from V and 4 bases from J, with 16 bases in between. Germline V gene lookup returns CDR1 DFQATT and CDR2 SNEGSKA (reference sequence). CDR3 nucleotide sequence: TGCAGTGCCGCTAACCGACAGGTTAATCAGCCCCAGCATTTT. The encoded protein is CSAANRQVNQPQHF.

The chain joins TRBV19 to TRBJ1-2; no definite D call. CDR1 LNHDA and CDR2 SQIVND come from the germline V gene (reference sequence). The CDR3 is 12 amino acids. Trimming removed 8 bases at V and 1 base at J, with 8 bases between. The CDR3 bases are TGTGCCAGTGAACGGAGTAACTATGGCTACACCTTC. This encodes CASERSNYGYTF.

CDR3 in amino acids: CSAWRQGKETQYF. DNA for the CDR3: TGCAGTGCTTGGAGACAGGGCAAAGAGACCCAGTACTTC. This sequence joins TRBV20-1 and TRBJ2-5; 7 nucleotides agree with TRBD1. Germline V gene sequence: CDR1 DFQATT, CDR2 SNEGSKA (reference sequence). V shed 5 bases, J shed 3 bases, and the junction held 6 bases outside the gene matches. This CDR3 is built from 13 residues.

The chain is built from TRBV2 and TRBJ2-5; 7 bases match TRBD1. CDR1 and CDR2 (germline): SNHLY, FYNNEI. After removal of 6 bases from V and 9 bases from J, the junction contained 16 bases not matched to a gene. There are 15 residues in the CDR3. This chain's CDR3 is CASRAGGRSNQPQYF. CDR3 in DNA: TGTGCCAGCAGGGCAGGGGGTAGGAGCAATCAGCCCCAGTACTTC. The full variable domain, in which reference TRBV2 and TRBJ2-5 provide the parts outside the CDR3, is EPEVTQTPSHQVTQMGQEVILRCVPISNHLYFYWYRQILGQKVEFLVSFYNNEISEKSEIFDDQFSVERPDGSNFTLKIRSTKLEDSAMYFCASRAGGRSNQPQYFGPGTRLLVL.

V usage is TRBV29-1 and J usage is TRBJ2-7, with TRBD1 matching over 7 bases. V was pared by 5 bases and J by 3 bases, with 7 bases of the junction left unmatched. The CDR3 is 13 residues long. CDR1 and CDR2 from the germline V gene are SQVTM and ANQGSEA. CDR3 DNA sequence: TGCAGCGTTTCCGGGACAGCTTTCTACGAGCAGTACTTC. It translates to CSVSGTAFYEQYF.

The sample holds many counts of this clonotype. V is TRBV7-8 and J is TRBJ2-7; D gene ambiguous. This CDR3 spans 13 amino acids. Germline-derived CDR1 and CDR2 are SGHVS and FQNEAQ. Trimming took 7 bases from V and 1 from J, leaving 11 bases between them. CDR3 region: CASNPPSSYEQYF. The CDR3, as DNA: TGTGCCAGCAACCCCCCTAGTTCCTACGAGCAGTACTTC. Supplemented by reference TRBV7-8 and TRBJ2-7, the full variable domain reads GAGVSQSPRYKVAKRGQDVALRCDPISGHVSLFWYQQALGQGPEFLTYFQNEAQLDKSGLPSDRFFAERPEGSVSTLKIQRTQQEDSAVYLCASNPPSSYEQYFGPGTRLTVT.

In its sample, this clonotype was seen many times. The gene calls are TRBV24-1 and TRBJ1-5; D gene uncertain. Germline V gene lookup returns CDR1 KGHDR and CDR2 SFDVKD. Trimming cost V 7 bases and J 0 bases, with 9 bases left between them. This CDR3 has 14 residues. As DNA, the CDR3 is TGTGCCACCAGCCAGTACCCTAGCAATCAGCCCCAGCATTTT. Encoded protein: CATSQYPSNQPQHF.

The CDR3 DNA follows: TGTGCCAGCAACCCGACGGCCGGGGAGCTGTTTTTT. Residues: CASNPTAGELFF. The V gene is TRBV2, the J gene TRBJ2-2; D uncertain. This CDR3 comprises 12 residues. Deletions cut 7 bases from V and 6 bases from J, with 9 bases between. The germline CDR1 and CDR2 sequences are SNHLY and FYNNEI.

The rearrangement links TRBV2 to TRBJ1-2; D ambiguous. Trimming took off 8 bases at V and 3 bases at J, with 13 bases between the two ends. Per the germline V gene, CDR1 is SNHLY and CDR2 is FYNNEI. The CDR3 is 13 amino acids. This CDR3 is CASSPAGDYGYTF. The CDR3 bases are TGTGCCAGCTCACCGGCTGGAGACTATGGCTACACCTTC.

Comments on this clonotype: A much larger clone lies one base from this, so it may be a read error. This chain connects TRBV10-3 to TRBJ2-3; 10 bases fit TRBD2. V gave up 6 bases and J gave up 3 bases; unmatched junction bases: 0. Germline CDR1 and CDR2: ENHRY and SYGVKD. The CDR3 loop spans 13 amino acids. CDR3 loop: CAIRAGGTDTQYF. The CDR3 coding sequence is TGTGCCATCAGAGCGGGAGGGACAGATACGCAGTATTTT.

Only a few counts were recorded for this clonotype. The V gene is TRBV4-1, the J gene TRBJ2-5; maybe TRBD1 (6 bases). The CDR3 contains 16 residues. The germline V and J ends were trimmed by 0 bases and 14 bases, with 25 bases remaining between them. The germline gives CDR1 MGHRA, CDR2 YSYEKL. CDR3 in amino acids: CASSQDRQVGLSPSYF. In DNA form, the CDR3 reads TGCGCCAGCAGCCAAGATCGACAGGTGGGCCTCTCACCTTCATACTTC.

This chain links TRBV5-1 with TRBJ2-2; TRBD2 is a possible D gene (6 bases). CDR3 length equals 16 residues. With 7 bases removed from V and 2 bases from J, the gap between germline ends came to 18 bases. Germline CDR1 SGHRS, CDR2 YFSETQ. CDR3 loop: CASQSGSSYNTGELFF. The CDR3 DNA reads as TGCGCCAGCCAAAGCGGGTCCTCATATAACACCGGGGAGCTGTTTTTT. Full variable domain (remainder filled in from reference TRBV5-1 and TRBJ2-2): KAGVTQTPRYLIKTRGQQVTLSCSPISGHRSVSWYQQTPGQGLQFLFEYFSETQRNKGNFPGRFSGRQFSNSRSEMNVSTLELGDSALYLCASQSGSSYNTGELFFGEGSRLTVL.

This clonotype was observed a few times. The chain has TRBV20-1 and TRBJ1-3; tentatively, D is TRBD1 (6 bases). CDR3 size: 14 residues. V gave up 1 base and J gave up 6 bases, with 13 bases separating them. Germline CDR1 is DFQATT and CDR2 is SNEGSKA (reference sequence). CDR3 coding DNA: TGCAGTGCTAGAGTCAGGGGTCGTAAAAACACCATATATTTT. The encoded protein is CSARVRGRKNTIYF.

DNA of the CDR3: TGTGCCAGCAGCTCGCACGACCTACAGGGGGCTGATGGCTACACCTTC. Amino acid sequence: CASSSHDLQGADGYTF. The gene calls are TRBV7-2 and TRBJ1-2; the match to TRBD1 covers 9 bases. The CDR3 totals 16 residues. V gave up 4 bases and J gave up 6 bases; unmatched junction bases: 12. Germline loops: CDR1 SGHTA, CDR2 FQGNSA. Filled out from reference TRBV7-2 and TRBJ1-2, the complete variable domain reads GAGVSQSPSNKVTEKGKDVELRCDPISGHTALYWYRQSLGQGLEFLIYFQGNSAPDKSGLPSDRFSAERTGGSVSTLTIQRTQQEDSAVYLCASSSHDLQGADGYTFGSGTRLTVV.

This clonotype was counted at least ten times. The genes are TRBV2 and TRBJ1-4; the match to TRBD1 covers 7 bases. The CDR3 covers 14 residues. V shed 8 bases, J shed 8 bases, and the junction held 11 bases outside the gene matches. Germline CDR1 SNHLY, CDR2 FYNNEI. The CDR3 sequence is CASVRGDRREKLFF. CDR3 DNA: TGTGCCAGCGTCCGCGGGGACAGAAGGGAAAAACTGTTTTTT.

The chain combines TRBV9 with TRBJ2-7; no definite D call. The length of the CDR3 is 21 residues. Trimming took 4 bases from V and 0 from J, leaving 32 bases between them. The V gene's germline CDR1 is SGDLS and CDR2 YYNGEE. The CDR3 protein is CASSPLILGPTHPTTSYEQYF. The CDR3 nucleotides are TGTGCCAGCAGCCCGCTAATATTAGGACCGACTCATCCCACTACCTCCTACGAGCAGTACTTC.

This chain connects TRBV6-5 to TRBJ1-3, with no clear D. Looked up from germline, CDR1 is MNHEY and CDR2 is SVGAGI. There are 14 residues in the CDR3. V was cut by 6 bases and J by 2 bases, with 11 bases left in between. The CDR3 protein is CASSTGRPGNTIYF. In DNA form, the CDR3 reads TGTGCCAGCAGCACCGGGAGGCCTGGAAACACCATATATTTT.

As regards this clonotype: Its ends do not fully match the called genes, so a read error is possible. The chain joins TRBV7-2 to TRBJ2-5; 11 bases line up with TRBD2. Germline assignment: CDR1 SGHTA and CDR2 FQGNSA. The CDR3 is made up of 17 amino acids. The CDR3 bases are TGCGCCAGCAGCCAAAGTCCTAGCGGGAGGCCCCAAGAGACCCAGTACTTC. It is translated as CASSQSPSGRPQETQYF.

On this clonotype: With a much larger clone just one base away, this may be a read error. The J gene is TRBJ1-5, the V gene TRBV24-1; D unclear. Germline V gene data show CDR1 as KGHDR and CDR2 as SFDVKD. The length of the CDR3 is 12 residues. V shed 9 bases and J shed 3 bases, with 8 bases lying between them. CDR3 amino acids: CATGSDNQPQHF. The CDR3 nucleotides are TGTGCCACCGGGAGTGACAATCAGCCCCAGCATTTT.

This clonotype was counted ten times or more. The rearrangement uses TRBV7-9 and TRBJ1-1; the D is unclear. V was clipped by 1 base and J by 1 base, with 7 bases between them. CDR1 and CDR2 (germline): SEHNR, FQNEAQ (reference sequence). The CDR3 totals 14 residues. The DNA for the CDR3 is TGTGCCAGCAGCTTAGAACGGAGGAACACTGAAGCTTTCTTT. Encoded protein: CASSLERRNTEAFF.

V is TRBV7-2 and J is TRBJ2-7; TRBD1 aligns across 10 bases. This CDR3 is 14 amino acids long. The ends lost 7 bases at V and 3 bases at J; junction bases unmatched: 6. From germline, CDR1 is SGHTA and CDR2 FQGNSA. The CDR3 reads CASTQDRGDYEQYF. The DNA of the CDR3 is TGTGCCAGCACCCAGGACAGGGGGGACTACGAGCAGTACTTC.

As concerns this clonotype: An end of the junction does not agree with germline; a read error may underlie this. As DNA, the CDR3 is TGTGCCAGCAGATTGGACAGTCGGGGTGGCTACACCTTC. It encodes CASRLDSRGGYTF. This chain uses TRBV5-4 with TRBJ1-2; perhaps TRBD1 as D (6 bases). CDR1 and CDR2 (germline): SGHNT, YYREEE (reference sequence). The CDR3 runs to 13 residues.